This T cell receptor beta chain was captured by sequencing in a study of Graves' ophthalmopathy and Graves' hyperthyroidism. The sample holds a few counts of this clonotype. The antigen is unknown. Germline V gene sequence: CDR1 MNHNY, CDR2 SVGAGI (reference sequence). The ends were cut back, 3 bases at V and 5 bases at J, with 14 bases in the middle. The CDR3 length is 15 residues. For repertoire sequencing, the TCR beta CDR3 regions were amplified from RNA transcripts. HTBI-primed RT-PCR formed the first round, and a multiplex PCR formed the second. TCRdb recomputed calls from the multiplex PCR reads with MiXCR, one row per CDR3 protein. The top ten clones hold 44% of a sample with almost 750,000 distinct CDR3 sequences, 40% of them seen once. Study-wide results and limits: Most expanded thyroid clonotypes above 0.001 frequency also appeared in blood.

J is TRBJ1-5 and V is TRBV6-6; D is possibly TRBD1 (6 bases). The clonotype comes from an adult man with Graves' ophthalmopathy. Sequencing was performed on peripheral blood. The CDR3 bases are TGTGCCAGCAGTTATCTCGGGAGGGGGGATCAGCCCCAGCATTTT. Protein product: CASSYLGRGDQPQHF.